This paragraph covers one T cell receptor beta chain sequence. Its target is unknown. Assay used: immunoSEQ multiplex PCR; TCRdb lists only in-frame clones, some missing. The sample includes about 70,000 clones, over 75% of them seen just once. The data were obtained in a study of T cell responses to AZD1222 COVID-19 vaccine. Study conclusions and caveats: Baseline seropositivity occurred in only a handful of AZD1222 recipients. Recipients of two AZD1222 doses showed rising Spike-specific TCR breadth and depth.

Germline V gives CDR1 SGHVS, CDR2 FNYEAQ. The CDR3 runs to 16 residues. The V and J ends lost 0 bases and 3 bases respectively, with 15 bases between them. V usage is TRBV7-6 and J usage is TRBJ2-7; D may be TRBD2 (6 bases). Source: peripheral blood, taken on day 0 of MenACWY control vaccination. The sequence was obtained from an adult in good health. The chain's CDR3 is CASSLAPGTDFYEQYF. The DNA of the CDR3 is TGTGCCAGCAGCTTAGCGCCCGGGACTGATTTCTACGAGCAGTACTTC.